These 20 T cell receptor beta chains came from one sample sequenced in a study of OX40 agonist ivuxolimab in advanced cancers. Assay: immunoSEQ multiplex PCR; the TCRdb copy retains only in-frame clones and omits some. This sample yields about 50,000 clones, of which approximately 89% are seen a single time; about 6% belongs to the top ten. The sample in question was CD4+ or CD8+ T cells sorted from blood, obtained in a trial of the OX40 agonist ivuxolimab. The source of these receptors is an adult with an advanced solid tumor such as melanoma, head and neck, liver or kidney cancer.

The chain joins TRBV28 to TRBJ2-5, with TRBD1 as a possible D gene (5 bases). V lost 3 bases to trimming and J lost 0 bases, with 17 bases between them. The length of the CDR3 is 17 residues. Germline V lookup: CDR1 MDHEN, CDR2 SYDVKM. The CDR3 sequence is CASSFPTEAGNQETQYF. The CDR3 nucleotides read TGTGCCAGCAGTTTTCCCACCGAGGCAGGGAACCAAGAGACCCAGTACTTC. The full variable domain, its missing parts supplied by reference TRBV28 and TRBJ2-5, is DVKVTQSSRYLVKRTGEKVFLECVQDMDHENMFWYRQDPGLGLRLIYFSYDVKMKEKGDIPEGYSVSREKKERFSLILESASTNQTSMYLCASSFPTEAGNQETQYFGPGTRLLVL.

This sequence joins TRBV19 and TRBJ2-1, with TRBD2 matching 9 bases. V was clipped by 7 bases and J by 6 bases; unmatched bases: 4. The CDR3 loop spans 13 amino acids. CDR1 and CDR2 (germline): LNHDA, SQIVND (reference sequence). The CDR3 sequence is CASKLAGLNEQFF. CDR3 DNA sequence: TGTGCCAGTAAACTAGCGGGTCTCAATGAGCAGTTCTTC.

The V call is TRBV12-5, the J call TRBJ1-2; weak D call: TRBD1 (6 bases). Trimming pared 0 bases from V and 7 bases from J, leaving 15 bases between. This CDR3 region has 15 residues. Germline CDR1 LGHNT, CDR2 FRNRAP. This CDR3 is CASGLVLPGHAGYTF. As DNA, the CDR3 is TGTGCTAGTGGTTTGGTACTTCCGGGACATGCTGGCTACACCTTC.

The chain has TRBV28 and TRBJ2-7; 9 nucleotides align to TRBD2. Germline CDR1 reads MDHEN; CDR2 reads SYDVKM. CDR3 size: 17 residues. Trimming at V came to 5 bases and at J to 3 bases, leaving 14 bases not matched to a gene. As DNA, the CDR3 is TGTGCCAGCAGTACGAATAAATGGGCGGGGGGGCTCTACGAGCAGTACGTC. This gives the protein CASSTNKWAGGLYEQYV.

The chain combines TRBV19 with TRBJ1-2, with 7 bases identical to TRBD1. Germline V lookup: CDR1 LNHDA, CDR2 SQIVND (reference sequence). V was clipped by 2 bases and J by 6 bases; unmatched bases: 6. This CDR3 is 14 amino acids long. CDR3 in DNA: TGTGCCAGTAGTATATGGGGGACAGCAAATGGCTACACCTTC. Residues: CASSIWGTANGYTF.

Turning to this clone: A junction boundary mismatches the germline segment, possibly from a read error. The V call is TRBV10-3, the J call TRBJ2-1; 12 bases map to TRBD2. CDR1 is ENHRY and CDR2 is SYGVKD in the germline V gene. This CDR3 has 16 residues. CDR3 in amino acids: CVITGLAGGPENEQFF. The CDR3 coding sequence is TGTGTCATCACCGGTCTAGCGGGAGGGCCGGAGAATGAGCAGTTCTTC.

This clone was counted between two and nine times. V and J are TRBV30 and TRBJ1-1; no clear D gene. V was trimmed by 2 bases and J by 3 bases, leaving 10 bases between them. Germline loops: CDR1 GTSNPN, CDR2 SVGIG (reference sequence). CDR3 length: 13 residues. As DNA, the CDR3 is TGTGCCTGGAGTTGGGCTGGCGACACTGAAGCTTTCTTT. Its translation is CAWSWAGDTEAFF.

CDR3 nucleotide sequence: TGTGCCACCAGCAGAGATCGTGTAGGCTATGGCTACACCTTC. It is translated as CATSRDRVGYGYTF. The rearrangement links TRBV15 to TRBJ1-2; no firm D call. Germline V gene data show CDR1 as LNHNV and CDR2 as YYDKDF (reference sequence). The CDR3 extends over 14 amino acids. The ends were cut back, 0 bases at V and 4 bases at J, with 9 bases in the middle.

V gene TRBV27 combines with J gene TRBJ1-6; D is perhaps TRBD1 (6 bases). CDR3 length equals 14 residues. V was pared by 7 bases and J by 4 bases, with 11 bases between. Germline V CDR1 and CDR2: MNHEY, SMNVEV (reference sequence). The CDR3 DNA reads TGTGCCAGCACGGGGGCGGATTATAATTCACCCCTCCACTTT. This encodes CASTGADYNSPLHF.

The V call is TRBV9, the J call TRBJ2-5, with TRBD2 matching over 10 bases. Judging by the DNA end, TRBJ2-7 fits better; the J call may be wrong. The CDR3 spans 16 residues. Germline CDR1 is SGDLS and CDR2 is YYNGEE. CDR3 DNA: TGTGCCAGCAGCGTAGATTCTAGCGGGAGTTTCTACGAGCAGTACTTC. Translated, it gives CASSVDSSGSFYEQYF.

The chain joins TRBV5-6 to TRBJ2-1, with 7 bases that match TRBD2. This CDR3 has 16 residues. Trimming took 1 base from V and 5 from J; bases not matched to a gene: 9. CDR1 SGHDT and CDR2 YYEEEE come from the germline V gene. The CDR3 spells CASSLRAGRLDNEQFF. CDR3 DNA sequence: TGTGCCAGCAGCTTGAGAGCGGGACGGCTCGACAATGAGCAGTTCTTC.

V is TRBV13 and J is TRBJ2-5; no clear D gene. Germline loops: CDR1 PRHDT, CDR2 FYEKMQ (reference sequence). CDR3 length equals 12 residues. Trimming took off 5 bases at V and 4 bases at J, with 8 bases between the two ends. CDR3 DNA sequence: TGTGCCAGCAGCCACCGTCCAGAGACCCAGTACTTC. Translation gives CASSHRPETQYF.

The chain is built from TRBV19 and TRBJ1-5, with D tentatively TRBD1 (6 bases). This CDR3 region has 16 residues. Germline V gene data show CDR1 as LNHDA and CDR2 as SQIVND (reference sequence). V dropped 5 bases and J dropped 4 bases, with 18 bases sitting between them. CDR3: CASSWGLGALNQPQHF. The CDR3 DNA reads TGTGCCAGTAGTTGGGGACTGGGGGCACTAAATCAGCCCCAGCATTTT.

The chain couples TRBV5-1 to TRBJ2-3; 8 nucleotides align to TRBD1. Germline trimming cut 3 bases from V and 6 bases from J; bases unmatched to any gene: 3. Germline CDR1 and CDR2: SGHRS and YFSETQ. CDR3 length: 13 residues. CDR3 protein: CASSSGGFDTQYF. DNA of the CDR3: TGCGCCAGCAGCTCAGGGGGCTTTGATACGCAGTATTTT.

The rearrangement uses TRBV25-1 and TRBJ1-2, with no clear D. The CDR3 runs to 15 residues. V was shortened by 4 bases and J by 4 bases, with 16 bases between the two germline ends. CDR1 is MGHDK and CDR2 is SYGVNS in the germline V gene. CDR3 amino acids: CASSGPQGILYGYTF. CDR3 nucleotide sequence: TGTGCCAGCAGTGGCCCCCAAGGGATTCTCTATGGCTACACCTTC.

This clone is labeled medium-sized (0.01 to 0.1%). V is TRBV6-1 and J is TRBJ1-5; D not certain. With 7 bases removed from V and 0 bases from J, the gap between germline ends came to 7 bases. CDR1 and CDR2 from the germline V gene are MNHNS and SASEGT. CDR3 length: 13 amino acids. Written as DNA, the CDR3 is TGTGCCAGCAATCGTGGTAGCAATCAGCCCCAGCATTTT. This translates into CASNRGSNQPQHF.

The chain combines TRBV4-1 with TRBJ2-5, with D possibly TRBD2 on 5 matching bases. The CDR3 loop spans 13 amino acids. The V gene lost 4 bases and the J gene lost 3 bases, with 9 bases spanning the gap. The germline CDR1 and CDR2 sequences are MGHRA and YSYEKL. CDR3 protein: CASSLRREETQYF. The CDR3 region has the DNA TGCGCCAGCAGCCTCCGGCGGGAAGAGACCCAGTACTTC.

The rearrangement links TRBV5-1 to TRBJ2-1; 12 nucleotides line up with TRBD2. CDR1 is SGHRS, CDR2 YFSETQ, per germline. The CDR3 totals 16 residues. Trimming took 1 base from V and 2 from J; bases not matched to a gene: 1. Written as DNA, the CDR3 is TGCGCCAGCAGCTTGACTAGCGGGGGGACCTACAATGAGCAGTTCTTC. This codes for CASSLTSGGTYNEQFF.

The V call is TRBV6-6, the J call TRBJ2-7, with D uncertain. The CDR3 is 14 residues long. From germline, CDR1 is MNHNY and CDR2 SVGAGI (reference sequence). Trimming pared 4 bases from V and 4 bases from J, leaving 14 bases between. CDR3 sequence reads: CASSLGPNHYEQYF. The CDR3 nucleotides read TGTGCCAGCAGTTTGGGCCCTAACCATTACGAGCAGTACTTC.

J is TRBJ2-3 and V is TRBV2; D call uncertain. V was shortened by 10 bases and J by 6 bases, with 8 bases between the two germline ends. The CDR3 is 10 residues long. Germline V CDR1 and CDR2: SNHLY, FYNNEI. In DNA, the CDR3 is TGTGCCACGAAGGTGGATACGCAGTATTTT. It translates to CATKVDTQYF.